The source of this TCR beta chain is a study of PD-1 blockade in mismatch repair-deficient tumors. Profiled with immunoSEQ multiplex PCR; TCRdb holds only in-frame clones, not every one. Among roughly 120,000 clones listed, about 88% were seen once. V dropped 1 base and J dropped 11 bases, with 11 bases sitting between them. The CDR3 sequence is 13 residues long. Germline values: CDR1 SGHVS, CDR2 FQNEAQ. Specimen: peripheral blood, collected 72 weeks after starting pembrolizumab. The sequence was obtained from an adult with mismatch repair-deficient cancer. V gene TRBV7-8 combines with J gene TRBJ1-4; no reliable D call. In DNA, the CDR3 is TGTGCCAGCAGCTTAGTAACCTATTCGAAACTGTTTTTT. Its translation is CASSLVTYSKLFF.